The next 9 T cell receptor beta chains were all read from a single sample in a study of regulatory T cells in long-lasting Graves disease. TCR beta libraries were built with iRepertoire HTBI primers and Arm-PCR of CDR3 regions. TCRdb fed the multiplex PCR reads into MiXCR, producing one record per CDR3 protein. The sample shows 320,000 or so distinct CDR3 sequences, 15% to 20% of them seen only once. Documented time point: newly diagnosed GD, antithyroid drugs for less than 3 months. PBMCs were the source of the RNA used for TCR sequencing. Sequencing used peripheral blood mononuclear cells (PBMCs), obtained at new diagnosis, from a patient treated with antithyroid drugs. The origin of the receptors is a female donor with Graves disease.

There are a few counts of this clonotype. As DNA, the CDR3 is TGTGCCAGCAGCCTCAAGCGACTAGCGGGAGGTGGGACCCAGTACTTC. Translation gives CASSLKRLAGGGTQYF. This chain joins TRBV3-1 and TRBJ2-5; 13 bases are shared with TRBD2. J gave up 7 bases and V 4 bases, and 9 bases lay outside the gene matches. Germline V gene lookup returns CDR1 LGHDT and CDR2 YNNKEL (reference sequence). The CDR3 totals 16 residues.

This clonotype has at least ten counts. The genes are TRBV11-2 and TRBJ1-6; the D is unclear. The CDR3 is 18 amino acids. V was cut by 0 bases and J by 2 bases, with 14 bases left in between. Germline V gene data show CDR1 as SGHAT and CDR2 as FQNNGV. CDR3 sequence (DNA): TGTGCCAGCAGCTTAGATCGATTCTCGGAAGCCTATAATTCACCCCTCCACTTT. Protein: CASSLDRFSEAYNSPLHF.

This clonotype was seen a few times. The chain links TRBV14 to TRBJ2-4; D uncertain. V was shortened by 0 bases and J by 7 bases, with 10 bases between the two germline ends. This CDR3 spans 14 amino acids. Germline V gives CDR1 SGHDN, CDR2 FVKESK. In nucleotides, the CDR3 is TGTGCCAGCAGCCAAGATGGGTGGGTTAACATTCAGTACTTC. The encoded protein is CASSQDGWVNIQYF.

The chain recombines TRBV10-2 with TRBJ2-7; 9 bases line up with TRBD2. CDR1 is WSHSY, CDR2 SAAADI, per germline. V lost 0 bases, J lost 3 bases, and 6 bases stayed unmatched. CDR3 length: 16 residues. The CDR3 loop is CASSESRAGGNYEQYF. Written as DNA, the CDR3 is TGCGCCAGCAGTGAGTCGCGAGCGGGGGGAAACTACGAGCAGTACTTC.

This clonotype was observed a single time. The genes are TRBV29-1 and TRBJ1-1; 8 positions agree with TRBD1. CDR1 is SQVTM, CDR2 ANQGSEA, per germline. V gave up 5 bases and J gave up 4 bases; unmatched junction bases: 9. This CDR3 has 14 residues. The CDR3 reads CSVRTGLWTTEAFF. The DNA for the CDR3 is TGCAGCGTTCGGACAGGGTTATGGACCACTGAAGCTTTCTTT.

The rearrangement joins TRBV27 to TRBJ2-1; 8 bases fit TRBD2. Germline assignment: CDR1 MNHEY and CDR2 SMNVEV (reference sequence). After removal of 5 bases from V and 1 base from J, the junction contained 16 bases not matched to a gene. The CDR3 length is 19 residues. Here the CDR3 reads CASSPRAGVGVGSYNEQFF. DNA for the CDR3: TGTGCCAGCAGTCCGCGAGCGGGAGTGGGGGTGGGATCCTACAATGAGCAGTTCTTC.

This clonotype was detected ten times or more. The V call is TRBV24-1, the J call TRBJ1-1; D is possibly TRBD1 (6 bases). The germline V and J ends were trimmed by 7 bases and 1 base, with 9 bases remaining between them. CDR3 size: 13 residues. Per germline, CDR1 KGHDR and CDR2 SFDVKD. The CDR3 region is CATRQQGNTEAFF. In DNA, the CDR3 is TGTGCCACCAGACAACAGGGGAACACTGAAGCTTTCTTT.

This clonotype was seen ten or more times. The chain has TRBV10-3 and TRBJ1-6, with D possibly TRBD1 on 6 matching bases. CDR1 and CDR2 (germline): ENHRY, SYGVKD. Trimming stripped 3 bases from V and 7 bases from J, with 10 bases between. The CDR3 totals 14 residues. Here the CDR3 reads CAISESGANSPLHF. DNA of the CDR3: TGTGCCATCAGTGAATCAGGGGCCAATTCACCCCTCCACTTT.

Many counts were recorded for this clonotype. V is TRBV27 and J is TRBJ1-6; D call uncertain. Germline CDR1 is MNHEY and CDR2 is SMNVEV (reference sequence). V lost 3 bases and J 7 bases, leaving 13 bases between the germline ends. The CDR3 length is 15 residues. The CDR3 nucleotides read TGTGCCAGCAGTTTCTCCGGGTCGCCCAATTCACCCCTCCACTTT. This translates into CASSFSGSPNSPLHF.